Listed below are T cell receptor beta chains from one sample, sequenced in a study of metastatic and nonmetastatic thyroid tumors. TCRdb reanalyzed the PCR reads via MiXCR. There are 35,000 to 40,000 clones in the sample; roughly a quarter occur only once, and 9.6% lies in the top ten. Sequenced material: blood. The receptor set was obtained from a female donor with papillary thyroid cancer or a benign thyroid nodule (not recorded which). Some clones in this sample may be carry-over from other donors' samples. The CDR3 runs from the conserved cysteine through the conserved F or W. D genes are given only for firm matches. Not every row has a clone size; where given, it reads once, few, many or a size class.

D gene	V gene	clone size	J gene	CDR3 protein	CDR3 DNA
-	TRBV3-1	few	TRBJ2-1	CASSQDRSGSSSSYNEQFF	TGTGCCAGCAGCCAAGATCGTAGTGGGAGTTCGAGCTCCTACAATGAGCAGTTCTTC
-	TRBV28	few	TRBJ2-3	CASNLGGTDTQYF	TGTGCCAGCAACCTCGGCGGGACAGATACGCAGTATTTT
TRBD2	TRBV2	-	TRBJ2-7	CASRSGSQSYEQYF	TGTGCCAGCAGGAGCGGGAGCCAATCCTACGAGCAGTACTTC
TRBD2	TRBV19	many	TRBJ2-1	CASRPREGQGNEQFF	TGTGCCAGTAGGCCTCGGGAGGGCCAGGGAAATGAGCAGTTCTTC
-	TRBV28	-	TRBJ2-2	CASLKRGTGELFF	TGTGCCAGCCTAAAAAGGGGCACCGGGGAGCTGTTTTTT
-	TRBV2	many	TRBJ2-3	CASSEVGLDSDTQYF	TGTGCCAGCAGTGAAGTGGGTTTGGACAGCGATACGCAGTATTTT
-	TRBV18	many	TRBJ1-1	CATQNAGDTEAFF	TGTGCCACCCAGAACGCGGGGGACACTGAAGCTTTCTTT
TRBD2	TRBV5-5	many	TRBJ2-5	CASSRRLAGVETQYF	TGTGCCAGCAGCCGAAGACTAGCGGGGGTAGAGACCCAGTACTTC
-	TRBV20-1	many	TRBJ1-1	CSASVGGMNTEAFF	TGCAGTGCTAGTGTCGGGGGAATGAACACTGAAGCTTTCTTT
-	TRBV19	-	TRBJ2-7	CASSIGLGPTRSIYEQYF	TGTGCCAGTAGTATAGGATTGGGTCCGACTAGAAGTATCTACGAGCAGTACTTC
-	TRBV6-5	many	TRBJ2-1	CASSPRWEGGLDNEQFF	TGTGCCAGCAGCCCTAGGTGGGAAGGGGGTTTGGACAATGAGCAGTTCTTC
-	TRBV19	many	TRBJ1-4	CASTADRKNEKLFF	TGTGCCAGTACCGCGGACAGAAAGAATGAAAAACTGTTTTTT
-	TRBV20-1	-	TRBJ2-7	CSARDGQGLDEQYF	TGCAGTGCTAGGGATGGGCAGGGGTTGGACGAGCAGTATTTC
-	TRBV4-2	-	TRBJ2-6	CASRPGDSQPTGGNVLTF	TGTGCCAGCAGGCCGGGGGACAGCCAACCTACTGGGGGCAACGTCCTGACTTTC
-	TRBV27	few	TRBJ2-1	CASSRGPALYNEQFF	TGTGCCAGCAGCCGTGGACCAGCCCTGTACAATGAGCAGTTCTTC
TRBD1	TRBV4-1	-	TRBJ1-6	CASSQGQGSSPLHF	TGCGCCAGCAGCCAAGGACAGGGAAGTTCACCCCTCCACTTT
TRBD1	TRBV11-1	-	TRBJ2-1	CASSLGDRGQSEQFF	TGTGCCAGCAGTCTGGGCGACAGGGGGCAGAGTGAGCAGTTCTTC
-	TRBV30	-	TRBJ1-4	CAWGLHHEKLFF	TGTGCCTGGGGACTGCATCATGAAAAACTGTTTTTT
-	TRBV6-4	medium-sized	TRBJ2-1	CASSERGEGEQFF	TGTGCCAGCAGTGAAAGGGGGGAAGGTGAGCAGTTCTTC
TRBD1	TRBV6-1	medium-sized	TRBJ1-6	CASRPGQGNSPLHF	TGTGCCAGCAGACCCGGACAGGGCAATTCACCCCTCCACTTT
-	TRBV5-1	many	TRBJ2-1	CASSLVGSALSSYNEQFF	TGCGCCAGCAGCTTAGTCGGCTCGGCGTTGAGCTCCTACAATGAGCAGTTCTTC
-	TRBV28	few	TRBJ2-7	CASSLLSNEQYF	TGTGCCAGCAGCTTGCTCAGTAACGAGCAGTACTTC
-	TRBV6-1	few	TRBJ2-2	CASSVTANTGELFF	TGTGCCAGCAGTGTTACAGCGAACACCGGGGAGCTGTTTTTT
-	TRBV6-1	medium-sized	TRBJ2-2	CATQGYTGELFF	TGTGCCACACAGGGTTACACCGGGGAGCTGTTTTTT
TRBD2	TRBV6-2/TRBV6-3	few	TRBJ2-7	CASSYGREGHEQYF	TGTGCCAGCAGTTACGGGCGGGAGGGCCACGAGCAGTACTTC
-	TRBV4-3	-	TRBJ1-5	CASSQDRFGTPQHF	TGCGCCAGCAGCCAAGATCGATTCGGGACACCCCAGCATTTT
-	TRBV19	few	TRBJ1-5	CASRSDHSNQPRNF	TGTGCCAGTAGATCAGACCATAGCAATCAGCCCCGGAATTTT
-	TRBV7-2	many	TRBJ2-7	CASSFGQGSSEQYF	TGTGCCAGCAGCTTTGGTCAGGGGAGTTCCGAGCAGTACTTC
-	TRBV28	many	TRBJ2-3	CASSSSGAHTDTQYF	TGTGCCAGCAGTTCTTCAGGGGCGCACACAGATACGCAGTATTTT
TRBD2	TRBV2	-	TRBJ2-3	CASGLAGVSTDTQYF	TGTGCCTCGGGACTAGCGGGGGTAAGCACAGATACGCAGTATTTT
TRBD1	TRBV10-3	many	TRBJ2-1	CAISDPKTGSSYNEQFF	TGTGCCATCAGTGACCCAAAGACAGGGTCCTCTTACAATGAGCAGTTCTTC
-	TRBV27	-	TRBJ1-6	CASSRDGPGPNNSPLHF	TGTGCCAGCAGTCGAGACGGGCCGGGACCAAATAATTCACCCCTCCACTTT
-	TRBV28	few	TRBJ1-2	CASTRPHGGYTF	TGTGCCAGCACTCGTCCGCACGGTGGCTACACCTTC
-	TRBV7-8	many	TRBJ1-3	CASSLSGARGNTIYF	TGTGCCAGCAGCTTAAGTGGGGCGAGGGGAAACACCATATATTTT
-	TRBV6-2/TRBV6-3	many	TRBJ2-2	CASFLHDPRGSTGELFF	TGTGCCAGCTTTTTGCACGACCCACGGGGGTCCACCGGGGAGCTGTTTTTT
-	TRBV5-5	many	TRBJ1-1	CASSLVATRNTEAFF	TGTGCCAGCAGCTTGGTCGCGACTAGGAACACTGAAGCTTTCTTT
-	TRBV27	few	TRBJ1-6	CASSEEWSPLHF	TGTGCCAGCAGTGAAGAGTGGTCACCCCTCCACTTT
TRBD2	TRBV10-3	-	TRBJ2-3	CAIIRLAGGSDTHYF	TGTGCCATCATCCGACTAGCGGGGGGATCAGATACGCATTATTTT
-	TRBV28	-	TRBJ1-2	CVTSMGPNYGYTF	TGTGTCACCTCAATGGGGCCCAACTATGGCTACACCTTC
TRBD2	TRBV18	-	TRBJ2-5	CASSPRGLGETQYF	TGTGCCAGCTCACCACGGGGACTAGGGGAGACCCAGTACTTC
-	TRBV20-1	many	TRBJ2-1	CSAPMSRKSYNEQFF	TGCAGTGCCCCTATGAGCAGAAAGTCCTACAATGAGCAGTTCTTC
TRBD1	TRBV4-1	many	TRBJ1-1	CASSHRDRVPEAFF	TGCGCCAGCAGCCATCGGGACAGGGTCCCTGAAGCTTTCTTT
TRBD1	TRBV5-4	-	TRBJ1-2	CASSLIQGAGYGYTF	TGTGCCAGCAGCTTAATACAGGGGGCAGGTTATGGCTACACCTTC
-	TRBV6-5	few	TRBJ2-3	CASRLGTFTDTQYF	TGTGCCAGCAGATTAGGGACTTTCACAGATACGCAGTATTTT
TRBD2	TRBV6-1	few	TRBJ2-1	CASRVTSGSGHEQFF	TGTGCCAGCAGGGTAACTAGCGGGAGTGGCCATGAGCAGTTCTTC
-	TRBV20-1	-	TRBJ2-6	CSASPRVSGANFLTF	TGCAGTGCTAGCCCTCGTGTCTCTGGGGCCAACTTCCTGACTTTC
-	TRBV15	few	TRBJ1-2	CATSQGSGYGYTF	TGTGCCACCAGCCAGGGGAGTGGCTATGGCTACACCTTC
TRBD1	TRBV5-6	-	TRBJ1-2	CASSWDRGLSGYTF	TGTGCCAGCAGCTGGGACAGGGGGCTCTCTGGCTACACCTTC
-	TRBV27	-	TRBJ2-6	CASGPLTGHGANVLTF	TGTGCCAGCGGACCACTTACAGGGCATGGGGCCAACGTCCTGACTTTC
-	TRBV30	many	TRBJ2-1	CAWSVPGYEQFF	TGTGCCTGGAGTGTACCCGGGTATGAGCAGTTCTTC
TRBD1	TRBV7-6	many	TRBJ2-5	CASSSMTGGETQYF	TGTGCCAGCAGCTCGATGACAGGGGGGGAGACCCAGTACTTC